This T cell receptor beta chain came from a study of PD-1 blockade in classical Hodgkin lymphoma. Trimming took 3 bases from V and 0 from J, leaving 9 bases between them. Germline V gene data show CDR1 as WNHNN and CDR2 as SYGVQD (reference sequence). The CDR3 contains 15 residues. Described time point: newly diagnosed, previously untreated cHL patient sample. Magnetic negative selection was used to purify CD4+ T cells from PBMCs that had been thawed. On this clone itself: What it recognizes is unknown.

Study-level findings and limits: Before treatment, TCR diversity in newly diagnosed patients was reportedly lower than in healthy donors. Causes of the repertoire differences remain undefined, possibly disease activity or prior therapy.

Data came from immunoSEQ multiplex PCR; TCRdb stores just in-frame clones and leaves some out. In the table there are about 24,000 clones, about 90% of which are singletons. The sequence was collected from a human donor with classical Hodgkin lymphoma. The specimen sequenced was CD4+ T cells from blood. The gene calls are TRBV10-1 and TRBJ2-4; TRBD1 might be the D (5 bases). The CDR3 nucleotides read TGCGCCAGCAGTGACTCCACAGGAGCCAAAAACATTCAGTACTTC. Residues: CASSDSTGAKNIQYF.